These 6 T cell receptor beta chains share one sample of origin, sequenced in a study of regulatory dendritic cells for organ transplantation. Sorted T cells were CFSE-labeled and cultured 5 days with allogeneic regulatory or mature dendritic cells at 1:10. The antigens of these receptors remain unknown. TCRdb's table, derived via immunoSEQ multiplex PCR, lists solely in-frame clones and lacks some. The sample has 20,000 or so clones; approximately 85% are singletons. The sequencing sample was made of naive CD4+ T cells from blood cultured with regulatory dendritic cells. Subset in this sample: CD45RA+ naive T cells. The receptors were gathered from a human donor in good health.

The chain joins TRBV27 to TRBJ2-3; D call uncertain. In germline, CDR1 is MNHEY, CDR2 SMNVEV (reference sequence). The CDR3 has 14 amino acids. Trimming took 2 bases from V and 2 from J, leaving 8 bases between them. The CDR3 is CASSLVGPTDTQYF. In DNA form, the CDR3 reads TGTGCCAGCAGTTTAGTGGGCCCCACAGATACGCAGTATTTT.

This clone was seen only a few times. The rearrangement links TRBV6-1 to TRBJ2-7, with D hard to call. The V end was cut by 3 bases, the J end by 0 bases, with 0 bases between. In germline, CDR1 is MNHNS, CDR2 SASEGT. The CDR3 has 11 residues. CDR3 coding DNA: TGTGCCAGCAGTGACTCCTACGAGCAGTACTTC. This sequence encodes CASSDSYEQYF.

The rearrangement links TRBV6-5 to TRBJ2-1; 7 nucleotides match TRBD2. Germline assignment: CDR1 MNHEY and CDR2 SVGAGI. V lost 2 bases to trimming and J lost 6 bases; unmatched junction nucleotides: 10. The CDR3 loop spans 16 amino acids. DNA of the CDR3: TGTGCCAGCAGTTACCTTCCCCCGGGGAGGGGCAATGAGCAGTTCTTC. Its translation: CASSYLPPGRGNEQFF.

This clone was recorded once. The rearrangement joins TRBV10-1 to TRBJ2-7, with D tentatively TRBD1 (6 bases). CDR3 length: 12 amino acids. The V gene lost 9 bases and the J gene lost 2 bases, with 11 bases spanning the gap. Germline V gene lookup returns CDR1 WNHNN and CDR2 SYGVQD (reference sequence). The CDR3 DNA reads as TGCGCCAGTTCGACAGGAACCTACGAGCAGTACTTC. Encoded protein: CASSTGTYEQYF.

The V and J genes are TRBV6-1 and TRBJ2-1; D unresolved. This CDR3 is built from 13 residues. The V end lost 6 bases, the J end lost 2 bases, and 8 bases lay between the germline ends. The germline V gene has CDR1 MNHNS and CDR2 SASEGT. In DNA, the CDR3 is TGTGCCAGCAGGATATTTACCTACAATGAGCAGTTCTTC. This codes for CASRIFTYNEQFF.

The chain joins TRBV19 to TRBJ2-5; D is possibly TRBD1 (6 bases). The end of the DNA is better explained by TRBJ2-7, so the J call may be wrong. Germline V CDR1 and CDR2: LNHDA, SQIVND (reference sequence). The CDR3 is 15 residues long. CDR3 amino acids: CASSDQGSNTYEQYF. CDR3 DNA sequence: TGTGCCAGTAGTGACCAGGGGTCAAATACCTACGAGCAGTACTTC.